The next 5 T cell receptor beta chains were all read from a single sample in a study of T cell changes during pregnancy in multiple sclerosis (dated by TCRdb to between 2018 and 2021). The method was the immunoSEQ multiplex PCR assay. TCRdb obtained this table from immuneACCESS and retained in-frame rearrangements with V and J assigned. These tables miss some clones; where compared with another copy, unresolved V genes account for less than half of the shortfall, and the remainder is unexplained. Here the sample has more than 80,000 clones; approximately 92% occur a single time. The ten largest clones represent 1.5% of the sample. The sequencing used peripheral blood, collected in the first trimester of pregnancy. Receptors were obtained from a female donor with multiple sclerosis, enrolled in a pregnancy study.

The J gene is TRBJ2-1, the V gene TRBV5-1; 9 nucleotides line up with TRBD2. Trimming cost V 2 bases and J 5 bases; bases outside gene matches: 14. The CDR3 runs 18 residues. Germline CDR1 and CDR2: SGHRS and YFSETQ. The CDR3 nucleotides are TGCGCCAGCAGCTTTCGGGGTAGCGGGAGTTGGTTGGACAATGAGCAGTTCTTC. It yields the protein CASSFRGSGSWLDNEQFF. Together with reference TRBV5-1 and TRBJ2-1, the CDR3 gives the full variable domain: KAGVTQTPRYLIKTRGQQVTLSCSPISGHRSVSWYQQTPGQGLQFLFEYFSETQRNKGNFPGRFSGRQFSNSRSEMNVSTLELGDSALYLCASSFRGSGSWLDNEQFFGPGTRLTVL.

V and J are TRBV5-1 and TRBJ1-4; D is unresolved. V dropped 1 base and J dropped 0 bases, with 7 bases sitting between them. The CDR3 covers 15 residues. The germline V gene encodes CDR1 SGHRS and CDR2 YFSETQ. Written as DNA, the CDR3 is TGCGCCAGCAGCTTGAGTCCGGCAACTAATGAAAAACTGTTTTTT. Its protein is CASSLSPATNEKLFF.

The rearrangement links TRBV4-1 to TRBJ2-5, with 7 bases matching TRBD1. Germline V lookup: CDR1 MGHRA, CDR2 YSYEKL. The CDR3 covers 14 residues. Trimming cost V 8 bases and J 1 base; bases outside gene matches: 7. CDR3 nucleotide sequence: TGCGCCAGCGGCCCAGGGGGAGCCCAAGAGACCCAGTACTTC. Amino acid sequence: CASGPGGAQETQYF.

The V call is TRBV7-9, the J call TRBJ1-2; 9 nucleotides agree with TRBD1. Trimming removed 6 bases from V and 7 bases from J; junction bases left unmatched: 21. The CDR3 spans 18 residues. CDR1 is SEHNR and CDR2 is FQNEAQ in the germline V gene (reference sequence). CDR3 sequence reads: CASRNGGGTGSRVGGYTF. CDR3 DNA sequence: TGTGCCAGCAGGAACGGTGGAGGGACAGGGAGCCGGGTAGGTGGCTACACCTTC.

The gene calls are TRBV5-1 and TRBJ1-4, with D unclear. V was pared by 2 bases and J by 0 bases, with 14 bases between. Per the germline V gene, CDR1 is SGHRS and CDR2 is YFSETQ. This CDR3 has 17 amino acids. The CDR3 DNA reads as TGCGCCAGCAGCTTCGGACTAAATACTGCAACTAATGAAAAACTGTTTTTT. Amino acid sequence: CASSFGLNTATNEKLFF.